This TCR beta chain was identified in a study of CD39 and CD103 CD8 tumor-infiltrating T cells (dated by TCRdb to 2016 to 2019). Concerning the study at large: Repertoire comparisons were shown for an HPV-positive HNSCC, an HPV-negative HNSCC, an ovarian cancer and a melanoma patient. Deep sequencing of TCRbeta CDR3 was used to compare the repertoires of CD8 TIL subsets, defined by CD103 and CD39, against those of peripheral memory CD8 T cells. Overall study results and their limits: DP TIL clonotypes were rarely detected in blood or uninvolved lymph node, whereas DN TIL clonotypes were found to largely overlap with peripheral memory CD8 repertoires. DP CD8 TILs appeared to be more oligoclonal than DN and SP CD8 TILs and blood memory CD8 T cells, with roughly 55-90% covered by the top 30 clonotypes.

For each subset, between 10,000 and 100,000 sorted cells were used for genomic DNA extraction with the DNeasy Blood and Tissue Kit. The immunoSEQ service sequenced and mapped the TCRbeta V-J or V-D-J regions, with each sample reaching coverage above 9.5x. The study's processing was this. Analysis was limited to productive rearrangements exported from the immunoSEQ Analyzer platform, and clonality was evaluated on the 500 most abundant clones. The Morisita-Horn similarity index and the Jaccard index were used to quantify repertoire overlap between populations. In roughly 6 cancer patients, Morisita-Horn similarity was measured between the TCR repertoires of CD8 T-cell subsets. This is the immuneACCESS table as TCRdb keeps it, with only in-frame sequences that have V and J called. A part of the clones is gone; compared with another copy, unresolved V genes explain less than half, and the rest is unexplained. V and J calls and clone size are as listed in that table; D and trimming were resolved from the DNA. For this sample there are about 3,400 clones; 60% to 70% appear just once. The ten largest make up roughly 25% of the sample.

At the time samples were collected, the patients were not on therapy, although their prior treatments varied from chemotherapy, radiotherapy, surgery and immunotherapy to none at all. After thawing, cells went through T lymphocyte enrichment using a negative-selection kit, with EpCAM beads added for tumor-infiltrating lymphocytes. CD8 TIL subsets were FACS-sorted as CD3+CD4-CD8+CD45RA- cells split by CD39 and CD103 expression into DN, SP and DP. Tumor specimens were minced, digested for 1 h with hyaluronidase, collagenase and DNase, filtered, enriched by Ficoll and cryopreserved. Populations were sorted to about 99% purity on a FACSAria II, and cell pellets were frozen for TCR sequencing without culture. Concerning this clone: Which antigen it targets is not known. Within one base of it there is no much larger clone, and no base qualities were kept.

For this chain, trimming is 2 bases at the V end and 1 base at the J end, and the number of junction bases without a gene match is 4. The CDR3 starts with the cysteine, ends with the phenylalanine, and has 15 residues. Solely the CDR3 DNA is kept, with 45 bases framed from the first base. Based on the germline V gene (reference sequence), the CDR1 and CDR2 sequences are LNHDA and SQIVND. The sequencing input was CD39- CD103- CD8+ T cells sorted from the tumor. The sample's cell subset or site label is to be understood as: CD103-CD39- double-negative CD45RA- CD8 T cells. This clonotype originated in a human donor with head and neck squamous cell carcinoma. The V and J segments used are TRBV19 and TRBJ1-1, with 7 bases aligning to TRBD1. For the CDR3, the sequence is CASSIQGGANTEAFF. The nucleotides read TGTGCCAGTAGTATACAGGGGGGGGCGAACACTGAAGCTTTCTTT. The entire variable domain, with the stretches around the CDR3 drawn from the reference TRBV19 and TRBJ1-1 proteins, is DGGITQSPKYLFRKEGQNVTLSCEQNLNHDAMYWYRQDPGQGLRLIYYSQIVNDFQKGDIAEGYSVSREKKESFPLTVTSAQKNPTAFYLCASSIQGGANTEAFFGQGTRLTVV.